A single T cell receptor beta chain is shown here with its context. What antigen it recognizes has not been identified. Base-call qualities are not available, and no considerably larger clone is one nucleotide away. The V end loses 6 bases and the J end loses 2 bases, and a stretch of 12 bases separates them. CDR1 MNHEY and CDR2 SMNVEV are derived from the germline V gene (reference sequence). The CDR3 contains 14 residues, cysteine and phenylalanine counted. Of all the DNA, just the CDR3 is kept, 42 bases in frame from base 1. In total, 666 healthy bone marrow donors made up the cohort. Cohort members were all nominally healthy when sampled, although unrecorded immune exposures were likely present. The donor tested CMV seronegative and was one of the 352 seronegative cohort members. Every donor gave a peripheral blood sample, and the peripheral blood mononuclear cells from that sample were used for TCR beta sequencing. Genomic DNA extraction from the blood cell samples was performed with the Qiagen DNeasy Blood Extraction Kit.

The method was the immunoSEQ multiplex PCR assay. For the multiplex PCR, a mixture combining 60 forward primers for TCR Vbeta segments and 13 reverse primers for TCR Jbeta segments was used. Amplification of the CDR3 region of rearranged TCR beta genes was performed with a multiplex PCR assay on genomic DNA. Amplified TCR beta libraries were sequenced as 87-base-pair reads on the Illumina HiSeq System. Per the source publication's procedure: A later analysis counted about 76 million unique TCR beta chains across the 550 to 800 repertoires, and about 10 million of these chains were shared by at least two donors. Raw reads were error-corrected and collapsed into unique sequences by a nearest-neighbor algorithm in which closely related sequences were merged to remove PCR and sequencing errors. Alignment of CDR3 sequences to IMGT reference sequences was used to assign V, D and J gene segments. Each retained sequence needed at least a six-nucleotide match to both a V gene segment and a J gene segment. A rearrangement counted as productive if the CDR3 had no stop codons and remained in frame with V and J, and every other rearrangement counted as non-productive. Following IMGT convention, CDR3 was defined as the stretch from the second conserved V-encoded cysteine to the conserved J-encoded phenylalanine. In an earlier analysis of around 600 of the donors, sequences lacking an unambiguous match to a single V gene segment were excluded. In an earlier analysis of approximately 550 of the donors, V segments were called functional above 56.7% productive rearrangements and were called segregating when the between-donor standard deviation exceeded 5%. A statistical classification framework was developed to diagnose cytomegalovirus status using the catalog of TCR beta chain sequences. V and J gene assignment, in a later analysis, came from comparing TCR nucleotide sequences with IMGT/GENE-DB human TR gene sequences. In a later analysis, CDR3 sequences and most-parsimonious VDJ recombination scenarios were assigned using the TCRdist pipeline. In a later analysis, each TCR beta chain was defined by its CDR3 amino acid sequence together with its V-gene family, and reads without a unique V-gene family were excluded. A later analysis removed 592 highly shared, low-generation-probability nucleotide sequences to deal with suspected cross-contamination and a sequencing artifact. For each public chain, a later analysis derived a clonal expansion index from normalized ranks of inferred template counts within each repertoire. In a later analysis, generation probabilities were computed with a VDJ recombination model fitted to out-of-frame rearrangements, and the resulting probabilities were checked against IGoR. Hypergeometric tests were used in a later analysis to score TCR-TCR, TCR-HLA and TCR-CMV co-occurrence, with a repertoire-size bias correction applied to the TCR pairs. In a later analysis, false discovery rates were estimated by permuting HLA or CMV assignments 20 times. In a later analysis, co-occurring TCRs were grouped using DBSCAN, and TCRdist sequence similarity was added for clustering within HLA-allele-positive subsets. For co-occurrence clustering, repertoires with fewer than 30,000 or more than 120,000 public chains were excluded, along with about five repertoires with anomalous nucleotide sharing. Imported from immuneACCESS, the table was reduced by TCRdb to in-frame sequences with V and J called. These copies leave out some clones; in studies compared against another copy, an unresolved V gene accounts for under half, and the cause of the remainder is not known. The DNA gave D and trimming, while V, J and clone size come from that table. This sample lists some 130,000 clones; less than 85% were detected once. The top ten clones comprise around 3.3% of the sample.

The data belong to a study of cytomegalovirus exposure and HLA in healthy donors (dated by TCRdb to about 2017). Describing the broader study: An earlier analysis of roughly 500 of the donors reported about 250 Gb of sequence data and 100 million to 130 million unique TCR beta sequences from some 180 million T cells. The number of donors typed differed by locus, with about 629-630 for A, B, C, DRB1 and DQB1, roughly 520 for DQA1, under 610 for DPA1, and roughly 450 for DPB1. A separate validation cohort of some 130 different subjects was used in addition to the roughly 640-subject first cohort. An early release that covered fewer than 800 HLA-typed donors contained approximately 300 gigabases of sequencing data and 70 million to 100 million unique TCR sequences. Using immunosequencing, the study profiled T cell repertoires from 500 to 800 subjects and related those repertoires to cytomegalovirus serostatus. The study was designed to test whether signatures of past pathogen exposure could be identified by cataloging public T cell receptors. Several DR-DQ haplotypes were handled as single units for association and clustering because linkage in the cohort was strong. High-throughput TCR immunosequencing, statistical association of individual TCRs with disease status, and machine learning were combined to predict cytomegalovirus infection status. Among the roughly 400 genotyped donors, roughly 80% belonged to the genetic ancestry cluster associated with self-reported Caucasian donors. In an earlier analysis of a few hundred of the donors, high-throughput TCR beta sequencing was used to judge whether each TCR beta V gene segment behaved as functional or pseudogenic. The later analysis used no new phenotypic data to find candidate immune exposures, relying instead on TCR beta sequences and their occurrence across donors. In a later analysis, previously published TCR beta repertoires from 670 or so donors were re-analyzed and high-resolution HLA genotyping was added so that TCR occurrence patterns could be studied. Genome-wide SNP genotypes for about three fifths of the roughly 670 donors were used in a later genetic analysis, which treated that subset as a discovery cohort. Donor age, sex, ethnicity and CMV serostatus were compiled alongside the repertoire data. All discovery cohort repertoires had been generated on a single sequencing platform. HLA typing included class I and class II loci at four-digit resolution. On average, around 230,000 unique TCR beta nucleotide sequences were sequenced per donor among 398 genotyped donors of the cohort, with roughly 20% of those sequences being non-productive.

Overall study results and their limits: In a later genetic analysis, fewer N-insertions in productive TCRs were reported among donors in an Asian-associated ancestry cluster than the roughly 670-donor mean. Because the 87-base-pair reads could not distinguish some IMGT-functional V segments, including TRBV6-2 and TRBV6-3, those segments were excluded. Strong co-occurrence of HLA alleles, especially DR and DQ, made assigning TCR associations to individual alleles difficult. Across donors, most TCR sequences were observed very rarely, whereas some public TCRs were present in many individuals. In a later genetic analysis, a missense DCLRE1C variant was associated with V-gene and J-gene trimming of TCR beta chains, and the association was replicated in an independent cohort. Sequencing depth was assumed to be roughly uniform across donors in the presence/absence analyses, though that assumption may not hold. Cytomegalovirus status was reported to be diagnosed by the classifier with high specificity and sensitivity in both the original and validation cohorts. A later analysis found that TCR association rates varied across HLA loci, with DRB1 alleles showing the most associated TCRs and HLA-C alleles the fewest. In a later analysis, HLA-associated TCR beta chains showed more clonal expansion and lower generation probabilities than non-associated chains that were equally common. A few of the identified cytomegalovirus-associated TCR beta chains were confirmed in vitro to be specific for cytomegalovirus antigens. In a later analysis, several top co-occurrence clusters were reported to appear linked to parvovirus B19, influenza, CMV and Epstein-Barr virus. A later analysis associated around 16,000 TCR beta sequences with specific HLA alleles at a false discovery rate of 0.05. For the cohort, immune exposure information was limited to CMV serostatus. A further reported finding was that TCR beta sequences accurately predicted the HLA-A and HLA-B alleles for most subjects in the first cohort. Over 15 rarely observed V segments, including chromosome 9 orphons, were excluded from the earlier analysis of approximately 500 of the donors because counts were too low. Broadly in line with IMGT annotations, most TCR beta V segments showed up in productive rearrangements about 87% or about 30% of the time in an earlier analysis of some 590 of the donors. The authors suggested that the approach could potentially be extended to other disease states and immunological phenotypes. Correlated functional status among segregating V segments might reflect linkage disequilibrium, but an unknown experimental factor could not be ruled out. A group of highly shared sequence variants was considered likely to be a technical artifact of the sequencing pipeline. The study gave a list of 150 to 200 TCR beta chains associated with cytomegalovirus. In this cohort, only TCR beta chains were sequenced, and detectable features were limited by the absence of alpha or paired-chain data. A later analysis found that most CMV-associated TCR beta chains appeared HLA-restricted, with HLA associations seemingly driven largely by CMV exposure. Because HLA typing was unavailable for some donors at each locus, only the typed subset was used in association tests.

The specimen was PBMCs. The V gene is TRBV27 and the J gene is TRBJ2-3, and the D gene may be TRBD1, 5 bases matching. This clonotype was obtained from a male donor in good health and CMV-seronegative. CDR3 reads: CASRGRDSTDTQYF. Read as DNA, the sequence is TGTGCCAGCAGGGGCAGGGATTCCACAGATACGCAGTATTTT.